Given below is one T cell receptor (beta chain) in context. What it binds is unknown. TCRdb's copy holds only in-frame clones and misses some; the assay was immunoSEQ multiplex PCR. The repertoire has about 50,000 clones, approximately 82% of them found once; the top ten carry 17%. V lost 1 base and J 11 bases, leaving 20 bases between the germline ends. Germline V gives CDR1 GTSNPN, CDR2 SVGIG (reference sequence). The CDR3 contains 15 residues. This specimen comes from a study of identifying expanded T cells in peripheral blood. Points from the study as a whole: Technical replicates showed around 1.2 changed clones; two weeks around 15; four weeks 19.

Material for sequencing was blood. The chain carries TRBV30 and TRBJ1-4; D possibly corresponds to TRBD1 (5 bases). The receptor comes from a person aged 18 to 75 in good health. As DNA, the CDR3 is TGTGCCTGGAGTGGATCCGGGACCGGTCCCGGGAAACTGTTTTTT. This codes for CAWSGSGTGPGKLFF.